This T cell receptor (beta chain) was identified during a study of cytomegalovirus exposure and HLA in healthy donors (TCRdb year 2017). Describing the broader study: According to a later analysis, the approximately 120 validation repertoires were produced on the same platform as the roughly 700 repertoires of the first cohort. The study aimed to test whether signatures of past pathogen exposure could be identified by cataloging public T cell receptors. In addition to the first cohort of 650 to 800 subjects, a separate validation cohort of some 120 different subjects was used. To predict cytomegalovirus infection status, the study brought together high-throughput TCR immunosequencing, statistical association of individual TCRs with disease status, and machine learning.

The receptor library was made with the immunoSEQ multiplex PCR assay. The authors' analysis ran thus. To diagnose cytomegalovirus status from the catalog of TCR beta chain sequences, a statistical classification framework was built. The table was pulled from immuneACCESS by TCRdb, which kept in-frame rearrangements only. Such tables lose some clones; where checked, under half of the loss comes from unresolved V genes, and the rest has no known cause. Clone size and V and J calls were adopted from that table, with D and trimming inferred from the DNA. This sample gives around 130,000 clones in total; over 75% of them show up just once. Of the sample, roughly 2% is held by the ten largest clones. There are 14 amino acids in the CDR3, from cysteine to phenylalanine inclusive. Only the CDR3 portion is preserved as DNA: 42 bases, with reading frame beginning at the first base. The germline V gene (reference sequence) provides CDR1 GTSNPN and CDR2 SVGIG. V loses 4 bases of germline sequence and J loses 6 bases, and the interval between the two ends is 15 bases.

Separate from the roughly 650-subject first cohort, the validation cohort of roughly 120 subjects was the group to which the donors belonged. The study at large found these results: A total of some 180 TCR beta chains were listed by the study as associated with cytomegalovirus. A later analysis had no HLA typing for the validation cohort, so co-occurrence there was scored across all 110 or so repertoires. While some public TCRs were present in many individuals, most TCR sequences turned up only very rarely across donors. The classifier was reported to diagnose cytomegalovirus status with high specificity and sensitivity in both the original and validation cohorts. The authors suggested that the approach could potentially be extended to other disease states and immunological phenotypes. In vitro tests confirmed that a few of the cytomegalovirus-associated TCR beta chains recognize cytomegalovirus antigens. Of the cluster scores, roughly 95% were above 0 in a later analysis, which found that TCRs clustered in the first cohort also tended to co-occur in the approximately 130 validation repertoires.

Turning to this clone: This clone's antigen is unknown. No base quality values were provided; no much bigger clone lies one nucleotide off.

The V and J segments used are TRBV30 and TRBJ2-2; there is no confident call for the D gene. Source material: PBMCs. This clonotype was sampled from a woman in her 30s in good health and CMV-seronegative. The CDR3 region reads CAWTPDRVPGELFF. The nucleotide sequence is TGTGCCTGGACCCCCGACCGGGTCCCCGGGGAGCTGTTTTTT.